This record covers a single T cell receptor beta chain. The data belong to a study of blood T cell repertoires in COVID-19. About the research overall: Acute and convalescent COVID-19 specimens originated in the United States, Italy and Spain. PBMCs, B-cell-depleted T cells, or T cells were the source of the cDNA or gDNA that made up the material.

Assay used: immunoSEQ multiplex PCR; TCRdb lists only in-frame clones, some missing. The sample has just over 90,000 clones; just under 80% are singletons. There are 14 residues in the CDR3. Trimming took off 3 bases at V and 2 bases at J, with 8 bases between the two ends. Germline CDR1 MDHEN, CDR2 SYDVKM. The clonotype originates from a human donor in a cohort sampled during active COVID-19. The J gene is TRBJ1-5, the V gene TRBV28; D remains unclear. The sequenced sample consisted of peripheral blood. This CDR3 reads CASSFTGGNQPQHF. In nucleotides, the CDR3 is TGTGCCAGCAGTTTTACGGGAGGCAATCAGCCCCAGCATTTT. The whole variable domain, filled in from reference TRBV28 and TRBJ1-5, reads DVKVTQSSRYLVKRTGEKVFLECVQDMDHENMFWYRQDPGLGLRLIYFSYDVKMKEKGDIPEGYSVSREKKERFSLILESASTNQTSMYLCASSFTGGNQPQHFGDGTRLSIL.